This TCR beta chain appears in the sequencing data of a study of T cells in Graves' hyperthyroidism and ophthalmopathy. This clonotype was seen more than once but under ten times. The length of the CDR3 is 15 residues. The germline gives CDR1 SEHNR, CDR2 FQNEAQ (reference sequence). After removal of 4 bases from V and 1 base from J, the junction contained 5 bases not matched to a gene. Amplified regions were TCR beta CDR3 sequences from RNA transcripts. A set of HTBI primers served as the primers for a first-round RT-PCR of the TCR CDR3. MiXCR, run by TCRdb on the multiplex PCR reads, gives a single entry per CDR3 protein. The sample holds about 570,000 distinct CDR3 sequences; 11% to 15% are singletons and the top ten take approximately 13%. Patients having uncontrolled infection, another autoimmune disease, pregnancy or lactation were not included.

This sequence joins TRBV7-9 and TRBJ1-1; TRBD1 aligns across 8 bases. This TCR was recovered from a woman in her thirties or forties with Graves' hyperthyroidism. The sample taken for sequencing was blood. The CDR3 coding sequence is TGTGCCAGCAGCTCTGGACAGGGATCGAACACTGAAGCTTTCTTT. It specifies CASSSGQGSNTEAFF.